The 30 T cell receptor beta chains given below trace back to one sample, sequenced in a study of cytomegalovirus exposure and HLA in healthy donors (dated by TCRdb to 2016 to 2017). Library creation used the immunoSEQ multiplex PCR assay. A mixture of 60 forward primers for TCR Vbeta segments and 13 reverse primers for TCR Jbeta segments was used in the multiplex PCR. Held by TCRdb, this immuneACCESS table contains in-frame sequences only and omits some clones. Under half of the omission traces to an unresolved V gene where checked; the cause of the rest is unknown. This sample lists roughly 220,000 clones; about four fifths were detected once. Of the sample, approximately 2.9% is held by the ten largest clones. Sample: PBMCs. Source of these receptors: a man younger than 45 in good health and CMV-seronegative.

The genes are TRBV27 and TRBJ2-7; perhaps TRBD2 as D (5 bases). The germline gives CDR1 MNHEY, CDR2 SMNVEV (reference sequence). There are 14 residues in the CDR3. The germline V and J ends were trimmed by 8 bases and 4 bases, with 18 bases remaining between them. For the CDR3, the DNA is TGTGCCAGCGGCTCGTCGGTTGAGCGGTACGAGCAGTACTTC. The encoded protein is CASGSSVERYEQYF.

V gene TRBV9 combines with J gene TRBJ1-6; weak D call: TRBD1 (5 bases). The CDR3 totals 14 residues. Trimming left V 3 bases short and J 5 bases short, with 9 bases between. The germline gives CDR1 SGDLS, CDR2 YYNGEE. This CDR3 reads CASSATANNSPLHF. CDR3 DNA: TGTGCCAGCAGCGCGACAGCTAATAATTCACCCCTCCACTTT.

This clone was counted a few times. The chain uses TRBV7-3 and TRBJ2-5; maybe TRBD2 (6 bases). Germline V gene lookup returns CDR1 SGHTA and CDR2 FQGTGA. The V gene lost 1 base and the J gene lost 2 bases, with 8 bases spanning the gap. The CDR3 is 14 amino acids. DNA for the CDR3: TGTGCCAGCAGCTTAAGTGGGACTCAAGAGACCCAGTACTTC. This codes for CASSLSGTQETQYF.

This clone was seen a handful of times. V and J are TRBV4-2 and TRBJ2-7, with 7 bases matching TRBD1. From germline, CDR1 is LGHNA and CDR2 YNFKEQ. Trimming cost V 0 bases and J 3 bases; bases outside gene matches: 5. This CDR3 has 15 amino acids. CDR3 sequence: CASSQDTGDGYEQYF. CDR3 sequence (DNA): TGTGCCAGCAGCCAAGATACAGGGGACGGCTACGAGCAGTACTTC.

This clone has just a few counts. The chain's CDR3 is CASSYDRAGNTIYF. DNA of the CDR3: TGTGCCAGCAGTTACGACAGGGCTGGAAACACCATATATTTT. The rearrangement uses TRBV6-5 and TRBJ1-3, with 7 nucleotides matching TRBD1. CDR1 and CDR2 from the germline V gene are MNHEY and SVGAGI. The CDR3 runs 14 residues. Trimming removed 2 bases from V and 2 bases from J; junction bases left unmatched: 0.

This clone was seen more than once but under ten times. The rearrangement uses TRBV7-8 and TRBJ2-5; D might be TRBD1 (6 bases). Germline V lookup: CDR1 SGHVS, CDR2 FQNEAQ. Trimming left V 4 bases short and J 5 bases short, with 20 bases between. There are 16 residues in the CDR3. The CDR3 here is CASSSLLQGVDETQYF. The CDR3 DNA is TGTGCCAGCAGCTCCCTCTTACAGGGAGTGGATGAGACCCAGTACTTC.

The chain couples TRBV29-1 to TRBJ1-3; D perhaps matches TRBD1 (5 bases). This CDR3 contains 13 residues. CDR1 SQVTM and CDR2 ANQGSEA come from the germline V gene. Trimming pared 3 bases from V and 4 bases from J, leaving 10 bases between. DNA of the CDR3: TGCAGCGTTGATATGGGGGGAGGAAACACCATATATTTT. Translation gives CSVDMGGGNTIYF.

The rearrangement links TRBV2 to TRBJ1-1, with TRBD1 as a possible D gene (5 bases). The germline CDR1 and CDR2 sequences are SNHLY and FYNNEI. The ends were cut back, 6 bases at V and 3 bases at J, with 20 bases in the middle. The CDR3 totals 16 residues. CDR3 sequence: CASSAGGLGEDTEAFF. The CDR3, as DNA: TGTGCCAGCAGCGCGGGGGGTTTGGGGGAGGACACTGAAGCTTTCTTT. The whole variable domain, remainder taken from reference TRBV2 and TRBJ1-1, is EPEVTQTPSHQVTQMGQEVILRCVPISNHLYFYWYRQILGQKVEFLVSFYNNEISEKSEIFDDQFSVERPDGSNFTLKIRSTKLEDSAMYFCASSAGGLGEDTEAFFGQGTRLTVV.

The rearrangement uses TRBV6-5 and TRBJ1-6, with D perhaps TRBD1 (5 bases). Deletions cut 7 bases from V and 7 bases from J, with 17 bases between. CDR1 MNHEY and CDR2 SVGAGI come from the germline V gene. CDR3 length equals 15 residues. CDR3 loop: CASTLDSDGNSPLHF. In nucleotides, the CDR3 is TGTGCCAGCACGCTAGACAGTGATGGAAATTCACCCCTCCACTTT.

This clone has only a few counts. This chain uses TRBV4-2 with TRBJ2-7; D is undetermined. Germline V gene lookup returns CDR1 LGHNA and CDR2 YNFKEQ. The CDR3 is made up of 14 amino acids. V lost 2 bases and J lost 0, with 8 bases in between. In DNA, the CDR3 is TGTGCCAGCAGCCAAACACAGAGCTCCTACGAGCAGTACTTC. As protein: CASSQTQSSYEQYF.

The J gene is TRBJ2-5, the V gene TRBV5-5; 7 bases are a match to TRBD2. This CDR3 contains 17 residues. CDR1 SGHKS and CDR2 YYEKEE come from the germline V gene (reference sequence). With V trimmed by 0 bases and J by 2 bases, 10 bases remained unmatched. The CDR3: CASSLGTGGRLQETQYF. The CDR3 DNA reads TGTGCCAGCAGCTTGGGAACGGGGGGACGGTTACAAGAGACCCAGTACTTC.

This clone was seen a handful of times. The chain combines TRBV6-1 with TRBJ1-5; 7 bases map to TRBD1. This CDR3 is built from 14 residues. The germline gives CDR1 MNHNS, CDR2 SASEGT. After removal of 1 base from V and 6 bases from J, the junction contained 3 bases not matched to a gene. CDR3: CASSEGQGSQPQHF. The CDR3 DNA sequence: TGTGCCAGCAGTGAAGGACAGGGAAGTCAGCCCCAGCATTTT.

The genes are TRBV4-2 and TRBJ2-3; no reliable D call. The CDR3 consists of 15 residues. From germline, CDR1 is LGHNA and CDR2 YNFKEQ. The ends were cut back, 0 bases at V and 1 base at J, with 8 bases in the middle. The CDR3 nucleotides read TGTGCCAGCAGCCAAGAATCACGGGGCACAGATACGCAGTATTTT. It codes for CASSQESRGTDTQYF.

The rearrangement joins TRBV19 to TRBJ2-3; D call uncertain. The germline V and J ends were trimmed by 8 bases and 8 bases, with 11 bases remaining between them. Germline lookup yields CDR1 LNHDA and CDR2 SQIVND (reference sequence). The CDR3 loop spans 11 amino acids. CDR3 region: CASLDFGTQYF. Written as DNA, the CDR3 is TGTGCCAGTCTAGATTTCGGTACGCAGTATTTT. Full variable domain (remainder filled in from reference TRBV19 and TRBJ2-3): DGGITQSPKYLFRKEGQNVTLSCEQNLNHDAMYWYRQDPGQGLRLIYYSQIVNDFQKGDIAEGYSVSREKKESFPLTVTSAQKNPTAFYLCASLDFGTQYFGPGTRLTVL.

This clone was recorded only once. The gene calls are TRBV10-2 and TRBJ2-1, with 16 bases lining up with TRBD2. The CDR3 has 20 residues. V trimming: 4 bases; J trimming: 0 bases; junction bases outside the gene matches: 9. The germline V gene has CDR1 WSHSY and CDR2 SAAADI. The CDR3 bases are TGCGCCAGCAGTGCCCCCGAGGGACTAGCGGGGGGGGACTCCTACAATGAGCAGTTCTTC. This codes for CASSAPEGLAGGDSYNEQFF.

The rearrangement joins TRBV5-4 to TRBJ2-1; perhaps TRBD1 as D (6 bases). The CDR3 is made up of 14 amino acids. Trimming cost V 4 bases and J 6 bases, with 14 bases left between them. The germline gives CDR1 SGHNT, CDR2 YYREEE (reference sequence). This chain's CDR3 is CASSVGQMRNEQFF. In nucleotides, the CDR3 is TGTGCCAGCAGCGTGGGACAAATGCGCAATGAGCAGTTCTTC.

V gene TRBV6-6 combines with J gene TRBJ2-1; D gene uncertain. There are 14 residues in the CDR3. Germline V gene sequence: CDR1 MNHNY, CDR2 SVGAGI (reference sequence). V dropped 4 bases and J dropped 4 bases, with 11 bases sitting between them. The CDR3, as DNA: TGTGCCAGCAGTTCTACCGCGAAATACAATGAGCAGTTCTTC. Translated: CASSSTAKYNEQFF.

CDR3 sequence reads: CASSPSGGQLDTQYF. Here the CDR3 DNA reads TGCGCCAGCAGCCCCTCGGGAGGACAGTTGGATACGCAGTATTTT. The chain links TRBV5-1 to TRBJ2-3, with D possibly TRBD2 on 7 matching bases. CDR1 is SGHRS and CDR2 is YFSETQ in the germline V gene. This CDR3 has 15 residues. Trimming left V 4 bases short and J 6 bases short, with 18 bases between.

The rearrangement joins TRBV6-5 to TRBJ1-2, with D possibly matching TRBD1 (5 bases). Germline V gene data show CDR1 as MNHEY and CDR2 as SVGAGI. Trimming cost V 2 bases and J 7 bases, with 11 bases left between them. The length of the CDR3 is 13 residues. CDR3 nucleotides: TGTGCCAGCAGTTACAACGGGGGTATTGGCTACACCTTC. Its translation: CASSYNGGIGYTF.

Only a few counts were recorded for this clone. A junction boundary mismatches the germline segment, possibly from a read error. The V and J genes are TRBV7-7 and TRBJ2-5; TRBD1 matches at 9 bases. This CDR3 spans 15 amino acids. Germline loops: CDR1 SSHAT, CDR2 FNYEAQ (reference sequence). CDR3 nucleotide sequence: TGTGCTAGCAGCTTCGGGACAGGGCAAAGGGAGACCCAGTACTTC. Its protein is CASSFGTGQRETQYF.

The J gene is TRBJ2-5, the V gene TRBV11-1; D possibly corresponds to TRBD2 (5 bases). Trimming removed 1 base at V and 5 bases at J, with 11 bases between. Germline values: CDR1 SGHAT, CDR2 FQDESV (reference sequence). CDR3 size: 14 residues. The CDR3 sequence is CASSLERARETQYF. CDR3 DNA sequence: TGTGCCAGCAGCTTAGAGAGGGCCCGGGAGACCCAGTACTTC.

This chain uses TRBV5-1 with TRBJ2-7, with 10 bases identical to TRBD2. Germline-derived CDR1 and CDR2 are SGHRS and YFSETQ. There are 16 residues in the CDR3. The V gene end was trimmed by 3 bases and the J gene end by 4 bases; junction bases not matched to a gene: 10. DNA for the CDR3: TGCGCCAGCAGCTCGGGACCTAGCGGGAGCCTGTACGAGCAGTACTTC. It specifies CASSSGPSGSLYEQYF.

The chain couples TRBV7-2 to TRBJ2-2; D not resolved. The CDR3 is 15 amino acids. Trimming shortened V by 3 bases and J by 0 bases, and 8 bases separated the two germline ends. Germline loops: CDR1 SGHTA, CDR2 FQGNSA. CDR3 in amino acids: CASSLTRTNTGELFF. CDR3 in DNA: TGTGCCAGCAGCTTGACGAGGACGAACACCGGGGAGCTGTTTTTT.

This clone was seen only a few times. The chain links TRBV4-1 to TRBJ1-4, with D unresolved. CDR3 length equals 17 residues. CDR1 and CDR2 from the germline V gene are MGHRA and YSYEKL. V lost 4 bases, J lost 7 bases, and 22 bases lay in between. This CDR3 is CASSLLPSPLQSEKLFF. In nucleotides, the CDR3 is TGCGCCAGCAGCCTCCTTCCTAGCCCTTTGCAAAGTGAAAAACTGTTTTTT.

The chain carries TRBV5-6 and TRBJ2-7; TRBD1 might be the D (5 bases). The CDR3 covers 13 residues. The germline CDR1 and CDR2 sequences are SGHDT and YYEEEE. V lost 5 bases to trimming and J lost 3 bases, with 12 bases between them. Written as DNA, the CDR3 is TGTGCCAGCAGTGGGCAGGGAATCTACGAGCAGTACTTC. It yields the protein CASSGQGIYEQYF.

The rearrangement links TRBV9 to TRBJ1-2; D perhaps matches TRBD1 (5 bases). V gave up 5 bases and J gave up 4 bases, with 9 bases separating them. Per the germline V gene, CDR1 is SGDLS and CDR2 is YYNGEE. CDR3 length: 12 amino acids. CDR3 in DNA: TGTGCCAGCAGTCGGGGGGTCTATGGCTACACCTTC. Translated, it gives CASSRGVYGYTF.

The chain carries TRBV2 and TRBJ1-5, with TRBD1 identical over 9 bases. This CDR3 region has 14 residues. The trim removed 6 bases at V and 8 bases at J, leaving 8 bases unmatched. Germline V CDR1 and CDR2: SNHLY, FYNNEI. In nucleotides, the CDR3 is TGTGCCAGCAGCAATACAGGGGGCCGGGAGCCCCAGCATTTT. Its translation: CASSNTGGREPQHF.

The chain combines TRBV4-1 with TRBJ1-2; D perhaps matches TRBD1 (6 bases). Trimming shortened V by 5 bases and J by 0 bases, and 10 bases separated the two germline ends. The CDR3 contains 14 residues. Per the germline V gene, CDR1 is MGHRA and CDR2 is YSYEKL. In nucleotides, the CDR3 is TGCGCCAGCAGCTCCGCAGGGGCTAACTATGGCTACACCTTC. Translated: CASSSAGANYGYTF.

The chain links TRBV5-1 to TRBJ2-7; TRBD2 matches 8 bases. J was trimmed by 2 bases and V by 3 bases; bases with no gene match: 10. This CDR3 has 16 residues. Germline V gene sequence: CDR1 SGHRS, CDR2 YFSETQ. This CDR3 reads CASSYTPAGAPYEQYF. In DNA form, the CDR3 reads TGCGCCAGCAGCTACACACCAGCGGGGGCGCCCTACGAGCAGTACTTC. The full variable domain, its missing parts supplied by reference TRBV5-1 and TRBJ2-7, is KAGVTQTPRYLIKTRGQQVTLSCSPISGHRSVSWYQQTPGQGLQFLFEYFSETQRNKGNFPGRFSGRQFSNSRSEMNVSTLELGDSALYLCASSYTPAGAPYEQYFGPGTRLTVT.

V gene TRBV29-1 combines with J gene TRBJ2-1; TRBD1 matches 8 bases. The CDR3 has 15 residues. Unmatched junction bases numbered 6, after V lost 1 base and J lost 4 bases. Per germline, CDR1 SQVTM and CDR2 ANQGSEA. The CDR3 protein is CSVEARDRPYNEQFF. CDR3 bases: TGCAGCGTTGAAGCCCGGGACAGGCCATACAATGAGCAGTTCTTC.